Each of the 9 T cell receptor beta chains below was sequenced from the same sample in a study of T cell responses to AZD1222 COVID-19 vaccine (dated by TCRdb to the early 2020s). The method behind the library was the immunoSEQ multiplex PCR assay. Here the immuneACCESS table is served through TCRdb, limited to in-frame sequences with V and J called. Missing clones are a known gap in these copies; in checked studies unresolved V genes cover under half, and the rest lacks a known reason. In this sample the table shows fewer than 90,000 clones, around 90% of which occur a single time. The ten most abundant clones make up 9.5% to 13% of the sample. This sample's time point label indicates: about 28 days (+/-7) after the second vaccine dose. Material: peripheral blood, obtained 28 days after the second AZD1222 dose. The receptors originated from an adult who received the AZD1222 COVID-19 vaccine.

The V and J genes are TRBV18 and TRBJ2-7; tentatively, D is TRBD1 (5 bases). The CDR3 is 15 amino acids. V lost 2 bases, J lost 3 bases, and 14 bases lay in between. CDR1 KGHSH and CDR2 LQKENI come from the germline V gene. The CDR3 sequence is CASSPYRTNNYEQYF. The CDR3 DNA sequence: TGTGCCAGCTCACCATACCGGACAAATAACTACGAGCAGTACTTC.

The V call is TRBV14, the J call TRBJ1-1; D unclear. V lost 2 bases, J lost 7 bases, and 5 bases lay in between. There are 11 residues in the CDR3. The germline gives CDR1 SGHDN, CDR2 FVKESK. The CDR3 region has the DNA TGTGCCAGCAGCCAACAGATTGAAGCTTTCTTT. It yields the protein CASSQQIEAFF. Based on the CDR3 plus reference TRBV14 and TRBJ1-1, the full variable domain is EAGVTQFPSHSVIEKGQTVTLRCDPISGHDNLYWYRRVMGKEIKFLLHFVKESKQDESGMPNNRFLAERTGGTYSTLKVQPAELEDSGVYFCASSQQIEAFFGQGTRLTVV.

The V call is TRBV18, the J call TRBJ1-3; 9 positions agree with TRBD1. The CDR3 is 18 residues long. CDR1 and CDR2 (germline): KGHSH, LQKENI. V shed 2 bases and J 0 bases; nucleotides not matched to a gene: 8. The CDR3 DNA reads TGTGCCAGCTCACCATCCGGGACAGGGTTAAACTCTGGAAACACCATATATTTT. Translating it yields CASSPSGTGLNSGNTIYF.

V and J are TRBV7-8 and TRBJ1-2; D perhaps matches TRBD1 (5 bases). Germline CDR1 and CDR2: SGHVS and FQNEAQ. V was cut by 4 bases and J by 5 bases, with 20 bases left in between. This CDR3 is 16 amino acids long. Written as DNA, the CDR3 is TGTGCCAGCAGCTCCCGGGACCGAACTACCCTATATGGCTACACCTTC. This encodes CASSSRDRTTLYGYTF.

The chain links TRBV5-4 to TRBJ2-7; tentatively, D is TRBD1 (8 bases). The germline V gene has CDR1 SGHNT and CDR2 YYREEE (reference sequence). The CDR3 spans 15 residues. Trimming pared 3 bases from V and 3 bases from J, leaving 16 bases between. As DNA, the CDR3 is TGTGCCAGCAGCTCAGGGGGCGGGAGAGGCTACGAGCAGTACTTC. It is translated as CASSSGGGRGYEQYF.

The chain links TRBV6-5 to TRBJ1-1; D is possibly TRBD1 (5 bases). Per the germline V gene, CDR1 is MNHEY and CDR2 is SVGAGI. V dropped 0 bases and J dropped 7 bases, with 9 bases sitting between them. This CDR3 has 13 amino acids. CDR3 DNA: TGTGCCAGCAGTTACTCTGAGGGGTATGAAGCTTTCTTT. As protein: CASSYSEGYEAFF.

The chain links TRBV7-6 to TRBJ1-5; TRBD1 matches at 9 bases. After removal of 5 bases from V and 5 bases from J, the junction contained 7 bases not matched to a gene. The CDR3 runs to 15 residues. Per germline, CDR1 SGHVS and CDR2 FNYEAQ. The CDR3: CASSIGTGYDQPQHF. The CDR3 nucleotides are TGTGCCAGCAGCATTGGGACAGGGTACGATCAGCCCCAGCATTTT.

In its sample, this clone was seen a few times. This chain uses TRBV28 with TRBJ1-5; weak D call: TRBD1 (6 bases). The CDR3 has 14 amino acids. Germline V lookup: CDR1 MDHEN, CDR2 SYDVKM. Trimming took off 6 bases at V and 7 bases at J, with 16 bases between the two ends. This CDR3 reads CASSPGQTPQPQHF. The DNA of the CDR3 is TGTGCCAGCAGCCCAGGACAGACACCCCAGCCCCAGCATTTT.

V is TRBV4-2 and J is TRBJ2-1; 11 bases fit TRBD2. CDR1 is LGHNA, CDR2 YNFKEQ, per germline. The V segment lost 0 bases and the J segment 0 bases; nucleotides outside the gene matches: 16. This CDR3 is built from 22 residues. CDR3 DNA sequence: TGTGCCAGCAGCCAAGATATTCGGGGCTACGGGACTAGCGGATCCTCCTACAATGAGCAGTTCTTC. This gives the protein CASSQDIRGYGTSGSSYNEQFF.